This T cell receptor beta chain was documented in a study of cytomegalovirus exposure and HLA in healthy donors. In the PCR, 60 Vbeta and 13 Jbeta primers were used. Clones were sequenced by immunoSEQ multiplex PCR, and TCRdb holds only the in-frame ones, with some missing. This repertoire shows approximately 140,000 clones, approximately 78% found once; its top ten account for roughly 6%. The study, taken as a whole, reports: Because they were indistinguishable, some V segments, including TRBV6-2 and TRBV6-3, were excluded. When a later analysis was performed, an Asian-associated ancestry cluster reportedly had fewer N-insertions than the approximately 690-donor mean.

About this clone: Antigen unknown.

CDR1 is LNHDA, CDR2 SQIVND, per germline (reference sequence). V gave up 6 bases and J gave up 2 bases, with 8 bases separating them. This CDR3 is 13 amino acids long. The clonotype comes from a woman aged 40-49 years in good health and CMV-seropositive. The sequenced sample was PBMCs. The chain has TRBV19 and TRBJ2-1, with a tentative D call TRBD2 (5 bases). The CDR3 is CASRQEAYNEQFF. The DNA for the CDR3 is TGTGCCAGTAGGCAGGAGGCCTACAATGAGCAGTTCTTC.